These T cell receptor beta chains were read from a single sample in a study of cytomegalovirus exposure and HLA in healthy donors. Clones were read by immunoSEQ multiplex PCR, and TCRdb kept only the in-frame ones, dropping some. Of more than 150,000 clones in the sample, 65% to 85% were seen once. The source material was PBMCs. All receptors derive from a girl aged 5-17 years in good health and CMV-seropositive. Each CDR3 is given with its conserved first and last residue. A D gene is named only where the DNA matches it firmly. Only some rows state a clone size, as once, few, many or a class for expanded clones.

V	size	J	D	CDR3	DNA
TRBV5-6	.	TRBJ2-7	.	CASSLGPVQGSYEQYF	TGTGCCAGCAGCTTGGGCCCCGTGCAGGGCTCCTACGAGCAGTACTTC
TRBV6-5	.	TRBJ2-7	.	CASSYTSGAYEQYF	TGTGCCAGCAGCTACACCTCCGGAGCCTACGAGCAGTACTTC
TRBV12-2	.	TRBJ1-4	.	CASRLIWSNEKLFF	TGTGCAAGTCGCCTGATCTGGAGTAATGAAAAACTGTTTTTT
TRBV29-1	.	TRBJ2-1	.	CSVEPGMVYNEQFF	TGCAGCGTTGAACCCGGGATGGTCTACAATGAGCAGTTCTTC
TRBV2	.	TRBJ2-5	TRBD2	CASRASGEETQYF	TGTGCCAGCAGGGCTAGCGGTGAGGAGACCCAGTACTTC
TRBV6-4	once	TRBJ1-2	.	CASSAGFPYGYTF	TGTGCCAGCAGTGCGGGGTTCCCCTATGGCTACACCTTC
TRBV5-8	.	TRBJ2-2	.	CASSLPLQSEGGELFF	TGTGCCAGCAGCTTGCCCCTACAGAGCGAGGGCGGGGAGCTGTTTTTT
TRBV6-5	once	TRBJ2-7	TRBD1	CASSYSGTGVYEQYF	TGTGCCAGCAGTTACTCCGGGACAGGGGTCTACGAGCAGTACTTC
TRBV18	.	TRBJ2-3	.	CASSPSDPTRKRDTQYF	TGTGCCAGCTCACCTTCGGACCCCACGAGGAAGCGGGATACGCAGTATTTT
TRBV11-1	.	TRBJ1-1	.	CASSFSGQGTEAFF	TGTGCCAGCAGCTTTTCAGGGCAGGGCACTGAAGCTTTCTTT
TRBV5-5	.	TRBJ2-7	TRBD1	CASSLLWTGLYEQYF	TGTGCCAGCAGCTTGCTGTGGACAGGGTTATACGAGCAGTACTTC
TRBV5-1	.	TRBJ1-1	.	CASSPQGMNTEAFF	TGCGCCAGCAGCCCCCAGGGGATGAACACTGAAGCTTTCTTT
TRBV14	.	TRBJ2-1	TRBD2	CASSQYLGTSGSLYNEQFF	TGTGCCAGCAGCCAGTACCTAGGGACTAGCGGGAGTCTCTACAATGAGCAGTTCTTC
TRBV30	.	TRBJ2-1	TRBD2	CAWSVLAGFDEQFF	TGTGCCTGGAGTGTACTAGCGGGCTTCGATGAGCAGTTCTTC
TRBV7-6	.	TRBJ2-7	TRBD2	CASSLVAGADEQYF	TGTGCCAGCAGCTTAGTAGCGGGAGCGGACGAGCAGTACTTC
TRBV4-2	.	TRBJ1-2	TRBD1	CASPSTDRGREYGYTF	TGTGCCAGCCCCTCAACCGACAGGGGGCGCGAGTATGGCTACACCTTC
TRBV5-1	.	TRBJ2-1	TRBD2	CASGLEGLAGANEQFF	TGCGCCAGCGGCTTGGAGGGACTAGCGGGAGCCAATGAGCAGTTCTTC
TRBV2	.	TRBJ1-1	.	CASRRAPVTEAFF	TGTGCCAGCAGGAGGGCTCCGGTCACTGAAGCTTTCTTT
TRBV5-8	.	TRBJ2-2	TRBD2	CASSLIATSGIWGNTGELFF	TGTGCCAGCAGCTTGATCGCGACTAGCGGGATTTGGGGCAACACCGGGGAGCTGTTTTTT
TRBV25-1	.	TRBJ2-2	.	CASSEKDWRGLRGGELFF	TGTGCCAGCAGTGAAAAGGATTGGAGGGGCCTTCGGGGCGGGGAGCTGTTTTTT
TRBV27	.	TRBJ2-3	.	CASSVPGQTDTDTQYF	TGTGCCAGCAGTGTCCCCGGACAGACAGACACAGATACGCAGTATTTT
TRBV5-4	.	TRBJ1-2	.	CASSLLSTGYYGYTF	TGTGCCAGCAGCTTGTTATCTACAGGGTACTATGGCTACACCTTC
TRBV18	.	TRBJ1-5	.	CASSPSARASNQPQHF	TGTGCCAGCTCACCTTCGGCGAGGGCCTCCAATCAGCCCCAGCATTTT
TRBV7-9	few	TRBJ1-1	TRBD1	CASSSRTGDTEAFF	TGTGCCAGCAGCTCCCGGACAGGGGACACTGAAGCTTTCTTT
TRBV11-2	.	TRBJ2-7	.	CASSAEGVHEQYF	TGTGCCAGCAGCGCAGAGGGGGTCCACGAGCAGTACTTC
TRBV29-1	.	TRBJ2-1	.	CSVGGRLTYNEQFF	TGCAGCGTTGGCGGTCGGCTGACCTACAATGAGCAGTTCTTC
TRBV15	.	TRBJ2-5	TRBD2	CATSFGTSGTQETQYF	TGTGCCACCAGCTTCGGGACTAGCGGGACCCAAGAGACCCAGTACTTC
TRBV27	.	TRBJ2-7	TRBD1	CASRDRGLIYEQYF	TGTGCCAGCAGAGACAGGGGTCTCATCTACGAGCAGTACTTC
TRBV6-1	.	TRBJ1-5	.	CASSSQEGHQPQHF	TGTGCCAGCAGTTCGCAGGAGGGGCATCAGCCCCAGCATTTT
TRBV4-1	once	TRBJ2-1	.	CASSPQGRRNEQFF	TGCGCCAGCAGCCCCCAGGGGAGACGTAATGAGCAGTTCTTC
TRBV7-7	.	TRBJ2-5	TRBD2	CASPGGREETQYF	TGTGCCAGCCCGGGCGGGAGGGAAGAGACCCAGTACTTC
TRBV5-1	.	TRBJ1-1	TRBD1	CASSPGRGQGASEAFF	TGCGCCAGCAGCCCAGGTCGGGGACAGGGGGCAAGTGAAGCTTTCTTT
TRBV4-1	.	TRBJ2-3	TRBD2	CASSQAGGSGDTQYF	TGCGCCAGCAGCCAGGCGGGAGGCTCGGGGGATACGCAGTATTTT
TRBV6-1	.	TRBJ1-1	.	CASSRWTTGTEAFF	TGTGCCAGCAGTCGATGGACTACTGGCACTGAAGCTTTCTTT
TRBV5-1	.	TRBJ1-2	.	CASSSTNYGYTF	TGCGCCAGCAGCTCGACAAACTATGGCTACACCTTC
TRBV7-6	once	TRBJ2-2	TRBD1	CASSSDRGNTGELFF	TGTGCCAGCAGCTCGGACAGGGGAAACACCGGGGAGCTGTTTTTT
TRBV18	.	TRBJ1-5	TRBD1	CASSPGTGGYQPQHF	TGTGCCAGCTCACCAGGGACAGGGGGCTATCAGCCCCAGCATTTT
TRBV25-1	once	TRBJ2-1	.	CASSRGETGRLYNEQFF	TGTGCCAGCAGTCGGGGTGAAACAGGGCGACTTTACAATGAGCAGTTCTTC
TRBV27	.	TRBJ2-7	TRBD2	CASSIASGRYEQYF	TGTGCCAGCAGTATAGCTAGCGGACGATACGAGCAGTACTTC
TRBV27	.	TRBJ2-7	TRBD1	CASSPGQIYEQYF	TGTGCCAGCAGTCCGGGACAGATTTACGAGCAGTACTTC
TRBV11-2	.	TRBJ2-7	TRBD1	CASSLGMQDRIPLSYEQYF	TGTGCCAGCAGCTTAGGTATGCAGGACAGGATTCCCCTCTCCTACGAGCAGTACTTC
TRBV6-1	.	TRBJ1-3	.	CASGRGYGNTIYF	TGTGCCAGCGGGAGAGGGTACGGAAACACCATATATTTT
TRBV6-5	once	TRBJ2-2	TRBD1	CASSRQGPNTGELFF	TGTGCCAGCAGTCGACAGGGCCCGAACACCGGGGAGCTGTTTTTT
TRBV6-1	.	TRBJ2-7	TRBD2	CASSGGLDSTTYEQYF	TGTGCCAGCAGTGGCGGACTAGACTCAACGACCTACGAGCAGTACTTC
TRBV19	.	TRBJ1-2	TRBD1	CASSIVNGQGRGYTF	TGTGCCAGTAGTATAGTTAATGGACAGGGAAGAGGCTACACCTTC
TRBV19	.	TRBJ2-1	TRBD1	CANLSDRGRDNEQFF	TGTGCCAATTTATCCGACAGGGGGAGGGACAATGAGCAGTTCTTC
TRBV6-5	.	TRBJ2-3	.	CASSSTGHGSDTQYF	TGTGCCAGCAGTTCCACAGGGCACGGGTCAGATACGCAGTATTTT
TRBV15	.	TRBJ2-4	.	CATSRDAPQLAKNIQYF	TGTGCCACCAGCAGAGATGCCCCCCAGTTAGCCAAAAACATTCAGTACTTC
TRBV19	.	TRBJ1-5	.	CASSFFGQGNQPQHF	TGTGCCAGTAGTTTTTTCGGCCAGGGCAATCAGCCCCAGCATTTT
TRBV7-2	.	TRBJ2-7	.	CASSLGQVTSYEQYF	TGTGCCAGCAGCTTAGGACAGGTAACCTCCTACGAGCAGTACTTC